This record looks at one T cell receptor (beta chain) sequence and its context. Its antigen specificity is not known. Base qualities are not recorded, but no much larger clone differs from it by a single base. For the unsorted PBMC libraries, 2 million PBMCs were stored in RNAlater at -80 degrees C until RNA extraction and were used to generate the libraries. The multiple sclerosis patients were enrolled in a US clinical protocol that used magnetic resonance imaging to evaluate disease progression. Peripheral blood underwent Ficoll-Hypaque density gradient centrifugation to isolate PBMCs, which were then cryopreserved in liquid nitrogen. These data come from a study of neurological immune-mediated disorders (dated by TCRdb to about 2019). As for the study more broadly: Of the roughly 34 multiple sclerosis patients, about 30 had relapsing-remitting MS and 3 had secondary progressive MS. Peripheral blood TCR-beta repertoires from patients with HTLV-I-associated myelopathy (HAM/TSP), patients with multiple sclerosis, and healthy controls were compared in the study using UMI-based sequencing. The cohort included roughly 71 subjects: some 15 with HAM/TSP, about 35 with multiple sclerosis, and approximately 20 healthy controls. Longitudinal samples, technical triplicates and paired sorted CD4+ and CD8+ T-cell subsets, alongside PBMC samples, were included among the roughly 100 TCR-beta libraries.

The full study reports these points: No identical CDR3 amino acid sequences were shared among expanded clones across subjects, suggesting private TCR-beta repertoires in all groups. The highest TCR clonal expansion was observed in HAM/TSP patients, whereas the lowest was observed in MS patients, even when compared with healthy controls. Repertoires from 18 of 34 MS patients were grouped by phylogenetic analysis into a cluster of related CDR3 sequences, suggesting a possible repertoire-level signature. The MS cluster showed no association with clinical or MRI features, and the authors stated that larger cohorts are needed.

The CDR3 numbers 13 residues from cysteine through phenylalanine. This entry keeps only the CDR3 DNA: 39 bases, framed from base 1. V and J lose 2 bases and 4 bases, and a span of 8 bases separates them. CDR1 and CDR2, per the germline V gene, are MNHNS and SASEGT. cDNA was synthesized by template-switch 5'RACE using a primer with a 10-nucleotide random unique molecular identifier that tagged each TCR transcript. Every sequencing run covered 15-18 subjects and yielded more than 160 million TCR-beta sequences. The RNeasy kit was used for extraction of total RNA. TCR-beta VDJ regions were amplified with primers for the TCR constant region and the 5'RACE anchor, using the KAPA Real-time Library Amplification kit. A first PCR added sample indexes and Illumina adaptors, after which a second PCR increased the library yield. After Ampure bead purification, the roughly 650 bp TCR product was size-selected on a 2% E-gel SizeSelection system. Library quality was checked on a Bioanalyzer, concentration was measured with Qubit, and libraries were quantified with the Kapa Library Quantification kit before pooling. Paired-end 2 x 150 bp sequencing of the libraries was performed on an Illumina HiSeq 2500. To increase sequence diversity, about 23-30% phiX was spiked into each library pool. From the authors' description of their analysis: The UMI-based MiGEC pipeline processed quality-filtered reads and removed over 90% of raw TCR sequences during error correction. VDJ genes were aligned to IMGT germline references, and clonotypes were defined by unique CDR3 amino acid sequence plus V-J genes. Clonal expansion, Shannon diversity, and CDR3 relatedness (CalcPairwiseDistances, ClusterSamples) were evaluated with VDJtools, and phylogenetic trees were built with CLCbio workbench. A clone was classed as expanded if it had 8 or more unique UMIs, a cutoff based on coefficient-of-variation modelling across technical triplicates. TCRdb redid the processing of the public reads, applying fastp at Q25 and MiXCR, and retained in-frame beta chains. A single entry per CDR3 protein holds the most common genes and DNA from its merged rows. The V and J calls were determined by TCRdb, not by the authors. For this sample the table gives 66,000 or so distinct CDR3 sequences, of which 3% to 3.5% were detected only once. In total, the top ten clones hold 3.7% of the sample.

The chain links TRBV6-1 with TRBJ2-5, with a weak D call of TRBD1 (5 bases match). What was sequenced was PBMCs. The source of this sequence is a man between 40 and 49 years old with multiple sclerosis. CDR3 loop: CASSELGAETQYF. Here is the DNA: TGTGCCAGCAGTGAATTAGGGGCAGAGACCCAGTACTTC.